A single sample gave rise to the 6 T cell receptor beta chains below, sequenced in a study of T cell clonality in common variable immunodeficiency. What these receptors recognize is not known. Findings of the study overall: In common variable immunodeficiency, TCR beta chains reportedly carried fewer deletions and N-nucleotide insertions.

The protocol was immunoSEQ multiplex PCR, while the TCRdb copy is restricted to in-frame clones and leaves out a portion. This sample includes about 11,000 clones with no singletons; its ten biggest clones take up 6%. Sequenced material: peripheral blood mononuclear cells. These TCRs come from a human donor with common variable immunodeficiency.

About this clone: The read terminates 3 residues before the CDR3 end, so the remaining end is supplied by the germline J gene. The chain employs TRBV20-1 and TRBJ1-1, with D uncertain. Trimming removed 0 bases at V and 1 base at J, with 12 bases between. There are 15 residues in the CDR3. Germline values: CDR1 DFQATT, CDR2 SNEGSKA (reference sequence). The sequenced part of the CDR3 DNA is TGCAGTGCTAGAGATCGAGGCACCCAGAACACTGAA. Translated, it gives CSARDRGTQNTE. The entire CDR3 reads CSARDRGTQNTEAFF.

This clone was seen a few times. The CDR3 end is not reached by the read, which stops 3 residues before it; the germline J gene fills it in. The chain has TRBV19 and TRBJ2-3, with 9 bases that match TRBD2. V lost 3 bases and J lost 3; bases outside the gene matches: 13. CDR1 is LNHDA, CDR2 SQIVND, per germline (reference sequence). This CDR3 region has 18 residues. The CDR3 reads CASSIRSGGAGGTDTQYF. CDR3 bases read: TGTGCCAGTAGTATTAGGTCAGGGGGAGCGGGAGGTACAGATACG.

This clone was seen more than once but under ten times. Read sequence stops 3 residues before the CDR3 end, and the germline J gene provides the missing end. The V call is TRBV18, the J call TRBJ2-1; D remains unclear. CDR1 is KGHSH and CDR2 is LQKENI in the germline V gene. Trimming pared 6 bases from V and 7 bases from J, leaving 7 bases between. CDR3 length: 11 residues. CDR3 sequence reads: CASSQSNEQFF. The covered CDR3 bases are TGTGCCAGCTCGCAGAGTAATGAG. Using reference TRBV18 and TRBJ2-1 for the parts outside the CDR3, the full variable domain is NAGVMQNPRHLVRRRGQEARLRCSPMKGHSHVYWYRQLPEEGLKFMVYLQKENIIDESGMPKERFSAEFPKEGPSILRIQQVVRGDSAAYFCASSQSNEQFFGPGTRLTVL.

This clone was picked up a small number of times. CDR3 residues: CAWSDRVDTEAFF. The part of the CDR3 DNA that was read is TGTGCCTGGAGTGACAGGGTGGACACTGAA. The V gene is TRBV30, the J gene TRBJ1-1, with D maybe TRBD1 (6 bases). The read finishes 3 residues shy of the CDR3 end, and the germline J gene is used to complete it. This CDR3 is built from 13 residues. The germline gives CDR1 GTSNPN, CDR2 SVGIG (reference sequence). V lost 1 base to trimming and J lost 3 bases, with 9 bases between them.

In its sample, this clone was seen a few times. The sequenced fragment ends 3 residues before the CDR3 boundary, so the rest is inferred from the germline J gene. The J gene is TRBJ1-4, the V gene TRBV7-2; D gene ambiguous. Between the trimmed V and J ends, which lost 2 bases and 1 base, there was a span of 5 bases. Germline CDR1 is SGHTA and CDR2 is FQGNSA. This CDR3 spans 14 amino acids. CDR3 amino acids: CASSLRVTNEKLFF. CDR3 bases read: TGTGCCAGCAGCTTACGGGTAACTAATGAAAAA.

This clone is categorized as medium-sized (0.01 to 0.1%). The CDR3 extends 3 residues past the end of the read, so its final part is completed from the germline J gene. V gene TRBV7-6 combines with J gene TRBJ2-3; D is perhaps TRBD1 (5 bases). Trimming shortened V by 5 bases and J by 2 bases, and 14 bases separated the two germline ends. Looked up from germline, CDR1 is SGHVS and CDR2 is FNYEAQ. The CDR3 has 15 residues. CDR3 in amino acids: CASSPRGQITDTQYF. Partial CDR3 DNA: TGTGCCAGCAGCCCGAGAGGACAAATCACAGATACG.